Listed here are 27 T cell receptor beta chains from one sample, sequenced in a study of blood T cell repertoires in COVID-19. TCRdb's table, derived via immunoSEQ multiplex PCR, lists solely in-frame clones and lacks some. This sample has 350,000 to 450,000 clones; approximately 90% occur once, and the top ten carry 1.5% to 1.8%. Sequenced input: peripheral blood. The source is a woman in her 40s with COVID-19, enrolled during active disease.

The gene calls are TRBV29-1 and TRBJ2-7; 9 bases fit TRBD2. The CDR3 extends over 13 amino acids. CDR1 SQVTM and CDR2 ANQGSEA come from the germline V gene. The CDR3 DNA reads TGCAGTGTGACTAGCGGAAATTTCTACGAGCAGTACTTC. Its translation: CSVTSGNFYEQYF.

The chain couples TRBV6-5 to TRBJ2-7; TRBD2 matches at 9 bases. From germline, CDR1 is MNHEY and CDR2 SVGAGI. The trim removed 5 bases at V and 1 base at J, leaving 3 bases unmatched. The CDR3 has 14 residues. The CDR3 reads CASSLAGLSYEQYF. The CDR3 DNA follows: TGTGCCAGCAGTCTAGCGGGACTTTCCTACGAGCAGTACTTC.

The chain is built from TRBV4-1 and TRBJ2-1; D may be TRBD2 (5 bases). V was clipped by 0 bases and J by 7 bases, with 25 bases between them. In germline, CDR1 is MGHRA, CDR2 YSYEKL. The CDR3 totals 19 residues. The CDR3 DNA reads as TGCGCCAGCAGCCAAGACCCCAAGGGAGTGTGGGCCCTTGGGAATGAGCAGTTCTTC. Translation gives CASSQDPKGVWALGNEQFF.

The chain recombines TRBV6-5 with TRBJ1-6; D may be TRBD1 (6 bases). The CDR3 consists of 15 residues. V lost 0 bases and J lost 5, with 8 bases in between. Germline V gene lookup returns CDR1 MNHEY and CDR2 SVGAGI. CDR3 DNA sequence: TGTGCCAGCAGTTACTCCGGACAGAATAATTCACCCCTCCACTTT. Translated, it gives CASSYSGQNNSPLHF.

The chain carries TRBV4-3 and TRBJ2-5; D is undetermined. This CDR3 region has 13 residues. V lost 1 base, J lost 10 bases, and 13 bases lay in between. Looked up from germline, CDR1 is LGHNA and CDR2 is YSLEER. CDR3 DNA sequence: TGCGCCAGCAGCCAAGCCGACGTCGGCGGCCAGTACTTC. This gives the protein CASSQADVGGQYF.

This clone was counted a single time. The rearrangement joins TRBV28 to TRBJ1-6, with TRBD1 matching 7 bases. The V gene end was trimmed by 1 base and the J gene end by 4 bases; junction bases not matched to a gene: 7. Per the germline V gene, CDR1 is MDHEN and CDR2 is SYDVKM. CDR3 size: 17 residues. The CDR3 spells CASSLSAQGFYNSPLHF. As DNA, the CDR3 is TGTGCCAGCAGTTTATCAGCACAGGGGTTTTATAATTCACCCCTCCACTTT.

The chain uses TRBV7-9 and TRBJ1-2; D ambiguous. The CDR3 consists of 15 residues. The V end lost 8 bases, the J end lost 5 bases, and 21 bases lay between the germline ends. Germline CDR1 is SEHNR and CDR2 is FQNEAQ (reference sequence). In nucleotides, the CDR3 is TGTGCCAGCCATTTTCCGGGGAGAGTAGCGTATGGCTACACCTTC. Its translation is CASHFPGRVAYGYTF. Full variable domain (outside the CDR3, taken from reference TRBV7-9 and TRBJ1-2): DTGVSQNPRHKITKRGQNVTFRCDPISEHNRLYWYRQTLGQGPEFLTYFQNEAQLEKSRLLSDRFSAERPKGSFSTLEIQRTEQGDSAMYLCASHFPGRVAYGYTFGSGTRLTVV.

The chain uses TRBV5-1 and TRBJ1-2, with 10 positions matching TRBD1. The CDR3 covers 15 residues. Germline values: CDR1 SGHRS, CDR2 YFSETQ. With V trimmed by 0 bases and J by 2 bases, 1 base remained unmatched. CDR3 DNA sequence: TGCGCCAGCAGCTTGGAGGGACAGGGGAACTATGGCTACACCTTC. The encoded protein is CASSLEGQGNYGYTF. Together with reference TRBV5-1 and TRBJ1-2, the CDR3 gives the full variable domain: KAGVTQTPRYLIKTRGQQVTLSCSPISGHRSVSWYQQTPGQGLQFLFEYFSETQRNKGNFPGRFSGRQFSNSRSEMNVSTLELGDSALYLCASSLEGQGNYGYTFGSGTRLTVV.

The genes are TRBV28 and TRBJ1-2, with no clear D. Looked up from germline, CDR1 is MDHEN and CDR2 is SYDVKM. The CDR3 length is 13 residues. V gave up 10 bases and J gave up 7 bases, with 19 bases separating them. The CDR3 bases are TGTGCCACCGGACTCCCGCAGGAGGCTGGCTACACCTTC. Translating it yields CATGLPQEAGYTF.

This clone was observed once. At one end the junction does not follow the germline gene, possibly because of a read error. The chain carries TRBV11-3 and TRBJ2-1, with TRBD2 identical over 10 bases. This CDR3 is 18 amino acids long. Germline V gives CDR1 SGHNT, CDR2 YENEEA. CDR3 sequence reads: CASRLEQIPTSGAGEQFF. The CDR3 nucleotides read TGTGCCAGCAGGTTAGAGCAGATCCCCACTAGCGGGGCAGGTGAGCAGTTCTTC.

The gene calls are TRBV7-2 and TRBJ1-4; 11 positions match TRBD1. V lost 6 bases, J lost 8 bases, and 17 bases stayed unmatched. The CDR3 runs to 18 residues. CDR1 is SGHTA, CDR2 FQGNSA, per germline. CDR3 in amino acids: CASSPRRTGGTLREKLFF. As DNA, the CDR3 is TGTGCCAGCAGTCCACGGAGGACAGGGGGCACCCTTAGAGAAAAACTGTTTTTT.

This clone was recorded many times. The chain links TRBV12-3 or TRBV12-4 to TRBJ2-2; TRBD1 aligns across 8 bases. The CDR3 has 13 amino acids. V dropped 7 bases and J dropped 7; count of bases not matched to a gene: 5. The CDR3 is CASTTGAGGELFF. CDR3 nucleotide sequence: TGTGCCAGCACGACAGGGGCGGGCGGGGAGCTGTTTTTT.

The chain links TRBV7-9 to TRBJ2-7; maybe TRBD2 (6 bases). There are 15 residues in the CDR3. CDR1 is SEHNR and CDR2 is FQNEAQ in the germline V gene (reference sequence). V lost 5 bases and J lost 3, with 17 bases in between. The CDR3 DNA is TGTGCCAGCAGCCCGGAGGAGGGGCAGATCTACGAGCAGTACTTC. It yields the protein CASSPEEGQIYEQYF.

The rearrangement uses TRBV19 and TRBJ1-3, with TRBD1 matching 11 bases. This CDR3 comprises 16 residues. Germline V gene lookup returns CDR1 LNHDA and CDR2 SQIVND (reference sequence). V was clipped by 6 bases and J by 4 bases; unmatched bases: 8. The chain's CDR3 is CASSIGQGASGNTIYF. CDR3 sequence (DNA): TGTGCCAGTAGCATCGGACAGGGGGCATCAGGAAACACCATATATTTT.

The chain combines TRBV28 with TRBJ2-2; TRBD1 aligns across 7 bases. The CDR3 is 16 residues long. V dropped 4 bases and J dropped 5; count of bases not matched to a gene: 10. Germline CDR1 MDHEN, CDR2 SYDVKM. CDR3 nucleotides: TGTGCCAGCAGTTCGGTTCTCAGGGGGAAGACCGGGGAGCTGTTTTTT. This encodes CASSSVLRGKTGELFF.

This chain's CDR3 is CASRTGQGHGYTF. CDR3 sequence (DNA): TGTGCCAGCAGAACGGGACAGGGCCATGGCTACACCTTC. V and J are TRBV27 and TRBJ1-2; 9 bases match TRBD1. Per the germline V gene, CDR1 is MNHEY and CDR2 is SMNVEV (reference sequence). Trimming took 6 bases from V and 6 from J; bases not matched to a gene: 5. This CDR3 has 13 amino acids.

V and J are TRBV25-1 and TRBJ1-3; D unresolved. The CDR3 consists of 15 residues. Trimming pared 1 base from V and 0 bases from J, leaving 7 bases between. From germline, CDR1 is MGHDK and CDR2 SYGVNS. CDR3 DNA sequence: TGTGCCAGCAGTGAATGGGCAGGCTCTGGAAACACCATATATTTT. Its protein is CASSEWAGSGNTIYF.

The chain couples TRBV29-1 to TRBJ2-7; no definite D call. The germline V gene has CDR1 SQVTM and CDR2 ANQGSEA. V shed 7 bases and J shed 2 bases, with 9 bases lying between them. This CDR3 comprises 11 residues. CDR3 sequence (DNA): TGCAGCGCCCGAGAAGCCTACGAGCAGTACTTC. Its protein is CSAREAYEQYF.

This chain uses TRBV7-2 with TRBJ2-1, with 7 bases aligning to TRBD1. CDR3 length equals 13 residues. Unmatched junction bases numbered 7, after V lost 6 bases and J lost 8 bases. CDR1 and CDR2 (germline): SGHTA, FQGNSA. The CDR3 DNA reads TGTGCCAGCAGAAAGACAGGGACCGATGAGCAGTTCTTC. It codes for CASRKTGTDEQFF.

The CDR3 spells CASSADRGIPPQPQHF. CDR3 sequence (DNA): TGTGCCAGTAGTGCCGACAGGGGCATCCCTCCGCAGCCCCAGCATTTT. V is TRBV19 and J is TRBJ1-5; TRBD1 agrees at 8 bases. V trimming: 5 bases; J trimming: 7 bases; junction bases outside the gene matches: 13. The CDR3 extends over 16 amino acids. CDR1 and CDR2 from the germline V gene are LNHDA and SQIVND (reference sequence).

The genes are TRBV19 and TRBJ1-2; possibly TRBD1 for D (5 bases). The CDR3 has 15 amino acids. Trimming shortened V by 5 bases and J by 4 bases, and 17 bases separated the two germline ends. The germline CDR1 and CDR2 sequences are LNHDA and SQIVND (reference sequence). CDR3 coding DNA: TGTGCCAGTAGTGTAGGGGCTACACTCCGCTATGGCTACACCTTC. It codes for CASSVGATLRYGYTF.

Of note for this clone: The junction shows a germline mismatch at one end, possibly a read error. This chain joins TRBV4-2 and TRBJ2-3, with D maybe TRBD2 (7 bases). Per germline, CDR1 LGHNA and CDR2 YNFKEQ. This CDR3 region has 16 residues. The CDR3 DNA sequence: TGTGCCACCAGCCAACAACGAGGGGGGGGGACAGATACGCAGTATTTT. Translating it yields CATSQQRGGGTDTQYF.

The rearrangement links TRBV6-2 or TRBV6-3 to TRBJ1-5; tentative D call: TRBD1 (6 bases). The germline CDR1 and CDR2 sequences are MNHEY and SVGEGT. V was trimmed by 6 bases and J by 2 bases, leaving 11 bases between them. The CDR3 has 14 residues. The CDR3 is CASSRRQGNQPQHF. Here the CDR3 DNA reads TGTGCCAGCAGCCGTCGACAGGGCAATCAGCCCCAGCATTTT.

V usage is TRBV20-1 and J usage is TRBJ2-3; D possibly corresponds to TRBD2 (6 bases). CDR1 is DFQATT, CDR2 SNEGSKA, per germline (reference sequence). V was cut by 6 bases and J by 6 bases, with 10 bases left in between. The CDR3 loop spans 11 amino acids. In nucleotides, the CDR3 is TGCAGTGCGCGGGGTTCGGATACGCAGTATTTT. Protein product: CSARGSDTQYF.

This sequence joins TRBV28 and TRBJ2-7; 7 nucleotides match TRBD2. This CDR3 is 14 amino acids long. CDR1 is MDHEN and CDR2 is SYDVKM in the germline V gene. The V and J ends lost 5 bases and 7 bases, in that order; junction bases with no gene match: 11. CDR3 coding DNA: TGTGCCAGCAGTCTCAGGACTAGTCTAGGGGAGCAGTACTTC. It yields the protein CASSLRTSLGEQYF.

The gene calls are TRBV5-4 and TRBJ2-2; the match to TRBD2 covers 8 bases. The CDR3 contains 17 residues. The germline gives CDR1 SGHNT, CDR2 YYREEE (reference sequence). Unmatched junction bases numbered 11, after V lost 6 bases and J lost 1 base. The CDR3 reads CASTPGGASWNTGELFF. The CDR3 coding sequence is TGTGCCAGCACCCCCGGGGGGGCCAGTTGGAACACCGGGGAGCTGTTTTTT.

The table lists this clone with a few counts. The CDR3 is CASSRGDRANTEAFF. The CDR3 nucleotides are TGCGCCAGCAGCCGGGGGGACAGGGCGAACACTGAAGCTTTCTTT. The chain links TRBV4-3 to TRBJ1-1; TRBD1 matches 9 bases. The germline V gene encodes CDR1 LGHNA and CDR2 YSLEER. Trimming took 4 bases from V and 1 from J; bases not matched to a gene: 4. The CDR3 runs 15 residues.